This paragraph reports one TCR beta chain. The antigen is not known. Treatment indicated: roughly 10-day PBMC culture with coronavirus spike peptide pools or control peptides (ViraFEST assay). Collection of the unexposed donor's CD4+ T cells took place before the COVID-19 pandemic (2011-2018). The record originates from a study of vaccination and CD4 T cells after COVID-19. Trimming removed 6 bases from V and 5 bases from J, with 16 bases in between. The CDR3 loop spans 14 amino acids. Germline CDR1 is DFQATT and CDR2 is SNEGSKA (reference sequence). With the Oncomine TCR Beta short-read assay, DNA from cultured CD4+ T cells was sequenced. TCRdb reprocessed the PCR reads with MiXCR, giving one entry per CDR3 protein. This sample has 7,000 to 7,500 distinct CDR3 sequences, with 33% found just once.

Input material: CD4+ T cells from blood, cultured in vitro. This sequence was found in a human donor in good health. The genes are TRBV20-1 and TRBJ2-2, with D perhaps assigned TRBD1 or TRBD2 (5 bases each). DNA for the CDR3: TGCAGTGCCACACGGGACGGTCGAACCGGGGAGCTGTTTTTT. Translation: CSATRDGRTGELFF.